The 9 T cell receptor beta chains in this list originate from one sample, sequenced in a study of shared clonotypes between healthy human individuals. Sequencing used immunoSEQ multiplex PCR; TCRdb keeps in-frame clones, though not all of them. The table records approximately 470,000 clones, roughly 80% of them present only once. Sequenced material: PBMCs. Every receptor here comes from a middle-aged woman in good health. Some clones in this sample may be carry-over from other donors' samples.

With regard to this clone: This likely traces to a read error, being one base from a far larger clone. The chain carries TRBV6-1 and TRBJ2-7; 8 nucleotides align to TRBD1. The CDR3 has 15 residues. Germline V gives CDR1 MNHNS, CDR2 SASEGT. CDR3 sequence: CTSSEQTGEAYEQYF. The CDR3 DNA follows: TGTACCAGCAGTGAACAGACAGGGGAGGCCTACGAGCAGTACTTC.

This clone has a count of ten or more. The J gene is TRBJ2-1, the V gene TRBV30; the D is unclear. The CDR3 is 14 residues long. Germline V gene lookup returns CDR1 GTSNPN and CDR2 SVGIG (reference sequence). V lost 4 bases and J 6 bases, leaving 16 bases between the germline ends. CDR3 in DNA: TGTGCCTGGACCAGTTGGCAGGTGCGCAATGAGCAGTTCTTC. It codes for CAWTSWQVRNEQFF.

This clone came up a few times. A read error is likely here: a far larger clone is one base away. The chain joins TRBV6-1 to TRBJ1-5; D is unclear. Germline CDR1 is MNHNS and CDR2 is SASEGT. The V and J ends lost 5 bases and 0 bases respectively, with 5 bases between them. This CDR3 region has 13 residues. CDR3 bases: TGTGCCAGCAGTAGCAATAGCAATCAGCCCCAGCATTTT. This translates into CASSSNSNQPQHF.

As regards this clone: A far larger clone is one base from this, pointing to a likely read error. The V and J genes are TRBV10-3 and TRBJ1-2, with 7 bases identical to TRBD1. J was trimmed by 6 bases and V by 1 base; bases with no gene match: 5. The CDR3 runs to 14 residues. CDR1 is ENHRY and CDR2 is SYGVKD in the germline V gene. The CDR3 sequence: CAISEWGTVNGYTF. As DNA, the CDR3 is TGTGCCATCAGTGAGTGGGGGACAGTGAATGGCTACACCTTC.

This chain links TRBV5-1 with TRBJ2-2; TRBD2 matches 9 bases. The V segment lost 4 bases and the J segment 6 bases; nucleotides outside the gene matches: 7. This CDR3 contains 15 residues. Germline lookup yields CDR1 SGHRS and CDR2 YFSETQ. In DNA, the CDR3 is TGCGCCAGCAGCCTAGGGACTAGCTCCCCCGGGGAGCTGTTTTTT. This sequence encodes CASSLGTSSPGELFF.

Many counts were recorded for this clone. Other DNA variants within this sample encode the same CDR3. The gene calls are TRBV5-1 and TRBJ2-6; D is undetermined. This CDR3 has 14 residues. Per germline, CDR1 SGHRS and CDR2 YFSETQ. V was shortened by 0 bases and J by 0 bases, with 1 base between the two germline ends. CDR3: CASSLGSGANVLTF. The CDR3 nucleotides read TGCGCCAGCAGCTTGGGCTCTGGGGCCAACGTCCTGACTTTC.

This CDR3 is CASSPARGRWGEKLFF. In DNA form, the CDR3 reads TGTGCCAGCTCACCGGCGAGGGGGCGCTGGGGTGAAAAACTGTTTTTT. The chain employs TRBV18 and TRBJ1-4; 7 nucleotides line up with TRBD1. Per germline, CDR1 KGHSH and CDR2 LQKENI. V dropped 3 bases and J dropped 7; count of bases not matched to a gene: 11. The CDR3 contains 16 residues. Full variable domain (remainder filled in from reference TRBV18 and TRBJ1-4): NAGVMQNPRHLVRRRGQEARLRCSPMKGHSHVYWYRQLPEEGLKFMVYLQKENIIDESGMPKERFSAEFPKEGPSILRIQQVVRGDSAAYFCASSPARGRWGEKLFFGSGTQLSVL.

Comment on this clone: A read error is likely here: a far larger clone is one base away. The sample carries other DNA sequences with the same CDR3. The chain has TRBV4-2 and TRBJ2-5, with TRBD2 matching 8 bases. Germline CDR1 and CDR2: LGHNA and YNFKEQ. This CDR3 contains 15 residues. The CDR3 region is CASSQTGGPQETQYF. DNA for the CDR3: TGTGCCAGTAGCCAAACGGGAGGGCCCCAGGAGACCCAGTACTTC.

The CDR3 here is CAWRGLGEKLFF. DNA of the CDR3: TGTGCCTGGAGGGGGCTGGGGGAAAAACTGTTTTTT. V is TRBV30 and J is TRBJ1-4, with D maybe TRBD1 (5 bases). V gave up 3 bases and J gave up 8 bases, with 10 bases separating them. The CDR3 runs to 12 residues. CDR1 GTSNPN and CDR2 SVGIG come from the germline V gene (reference sequence).